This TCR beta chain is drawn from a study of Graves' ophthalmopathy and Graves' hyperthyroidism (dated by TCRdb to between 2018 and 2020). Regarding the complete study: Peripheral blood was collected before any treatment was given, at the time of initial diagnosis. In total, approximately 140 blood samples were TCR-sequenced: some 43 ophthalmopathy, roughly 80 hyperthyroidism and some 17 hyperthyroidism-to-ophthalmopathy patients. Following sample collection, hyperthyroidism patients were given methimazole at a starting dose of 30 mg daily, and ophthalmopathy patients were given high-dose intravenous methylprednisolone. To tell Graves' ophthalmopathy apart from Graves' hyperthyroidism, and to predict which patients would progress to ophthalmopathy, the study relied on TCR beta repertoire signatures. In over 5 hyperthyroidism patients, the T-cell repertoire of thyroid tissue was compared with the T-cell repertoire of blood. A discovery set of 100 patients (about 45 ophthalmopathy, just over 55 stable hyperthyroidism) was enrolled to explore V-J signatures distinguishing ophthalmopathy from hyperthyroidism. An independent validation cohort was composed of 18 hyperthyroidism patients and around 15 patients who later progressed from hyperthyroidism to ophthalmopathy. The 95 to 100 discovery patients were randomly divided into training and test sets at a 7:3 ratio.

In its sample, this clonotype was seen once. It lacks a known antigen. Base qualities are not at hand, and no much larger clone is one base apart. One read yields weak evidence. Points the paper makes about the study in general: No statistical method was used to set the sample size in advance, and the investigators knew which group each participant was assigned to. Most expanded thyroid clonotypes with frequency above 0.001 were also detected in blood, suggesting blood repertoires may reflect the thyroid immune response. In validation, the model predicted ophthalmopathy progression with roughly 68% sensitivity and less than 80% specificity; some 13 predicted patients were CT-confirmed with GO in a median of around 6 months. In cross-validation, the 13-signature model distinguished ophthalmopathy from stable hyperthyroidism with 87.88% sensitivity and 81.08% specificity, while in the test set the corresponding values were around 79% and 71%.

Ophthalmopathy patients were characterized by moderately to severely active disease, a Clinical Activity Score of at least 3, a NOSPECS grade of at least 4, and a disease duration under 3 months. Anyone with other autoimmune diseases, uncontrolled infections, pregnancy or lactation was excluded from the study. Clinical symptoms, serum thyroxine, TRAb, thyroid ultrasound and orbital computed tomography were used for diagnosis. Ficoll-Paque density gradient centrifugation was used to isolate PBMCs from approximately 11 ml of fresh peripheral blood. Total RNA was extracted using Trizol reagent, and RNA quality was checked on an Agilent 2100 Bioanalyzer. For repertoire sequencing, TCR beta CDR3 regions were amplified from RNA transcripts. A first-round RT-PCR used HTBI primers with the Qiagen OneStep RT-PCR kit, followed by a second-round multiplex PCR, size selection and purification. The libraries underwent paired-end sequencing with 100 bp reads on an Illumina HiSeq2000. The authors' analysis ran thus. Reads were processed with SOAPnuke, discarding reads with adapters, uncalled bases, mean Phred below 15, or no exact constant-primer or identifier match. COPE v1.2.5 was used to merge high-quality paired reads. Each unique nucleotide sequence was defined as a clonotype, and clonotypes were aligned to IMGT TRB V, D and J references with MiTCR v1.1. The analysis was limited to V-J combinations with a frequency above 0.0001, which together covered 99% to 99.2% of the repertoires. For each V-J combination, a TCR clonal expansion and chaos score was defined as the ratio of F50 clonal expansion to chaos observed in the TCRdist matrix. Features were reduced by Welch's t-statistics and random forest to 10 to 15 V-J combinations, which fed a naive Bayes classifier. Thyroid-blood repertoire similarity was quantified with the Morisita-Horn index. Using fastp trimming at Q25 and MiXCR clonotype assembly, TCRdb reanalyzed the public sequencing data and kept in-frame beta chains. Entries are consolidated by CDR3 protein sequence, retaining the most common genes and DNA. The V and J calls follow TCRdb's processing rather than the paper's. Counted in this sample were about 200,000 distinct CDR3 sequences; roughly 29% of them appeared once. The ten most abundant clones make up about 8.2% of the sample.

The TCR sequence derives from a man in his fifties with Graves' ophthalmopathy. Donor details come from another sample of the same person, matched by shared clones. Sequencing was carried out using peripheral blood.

The CDR3 is CRAGRGYTEAFF. The bases read TGCAGGGCGGGCAGGGGGTACACTGAAGCTTTCTTT. The chain links TRBV20-1 with TRBJ1-1, and 7 bases in between align with TRBD1. Counted from cysteine to phenylalanine, this CDR3 has 12 amino acids. Only the CDR3 part of the read is kept: 36 bases, read in frame from the first base. The germline V gene encodes CDR1 DFQATT and CDR2 SNEGSKA (reference sequence).